These 2 T cell receptor beta chains share one sample of origin, sequenced in a study of cytomegalovirus exposure and HLA in healthy donors. Primers: 60 Vbeta forward and 13 Jbeta reverse. The assay was immunoSEQ multiplex PCR, and TCRdb's table has in-frame clones only and misses some. The sample has just over 200,000 clones; around four fifths are singletons. Sequenced sample: PBMCs. All receptors derive from a man aged 45-65 years in good health and CMV-seronegative.

The chain carries TRBV2 and TRBJ2-3, with D possibly being TRBD2 (5 bases). The germline gives CDR1 SNHLY, CDR2 FYNNEI. This CDR3 is built from 15 residues. V was trimmed by 5 bases and J by 5 bases, leaving 17 bases between them. CDR3 amino acids: CASSPRELRKDTQYF. Here the CDR3 DNA reads TGTGCCAGCAGTCCCCGGGAACTCAGGAAAGATACGCAGTATTTT. Combining the CDR3 with reference TRBV2 and TRBJ2-3 gives the whole variable domain EPEVTQTPSHQVTQMGQEVILRCVPISNHLYFYWYRQILGQKVEFLVSFYNNEISEKSEIFDDQFSVERPDGSNFTLKIRSTKLEDSAMYFCASSPRELRKDTQYFGPGTRLTVL.

The V and J genes are TRBV9 and TRBJ2-5; 11 bases agree with TRBD2. Germline CDR1 reads SGDLS; CDR2 reads YYNGEE. With 1 base clipped from V and 5 bases from J, the junction kept 4 bases outside the gene matches. This CDR3 has 15 residues. The CDR3 DNA sequence: TGTGCCAGCAGCGTAACTAGCGGGGGCGGTGAGACCCAGTACTTC. As protein: CASSVTSGGGETQYF.